Below, 16 T cell receptor beta chains from the same sample are listed, as sequenced in a study of monozygotic twins with inflammatory bowel disease. TCRdb derives one entry per CDR3 protein from the 5' RACE reads, leaving out DNA. The ten top clones account for 2% to 3%, within a sample of over 130,000 distinct CDR3 sequences. The sequenced sample consisted of blood. The receptors were gathered from a human donor with ulcerative colitis or Crohn's disease, or a healthy co-twin of an affected twin (not recorded which).

The chain's CDR3 is CASSPDPPSYSNQPQHF. This rearrangement joins TRBV18 to TRBJ1-5. Germline CDR1 reads KGHSH; CDR2 reads LQKENI. This CDR3 contains 17 residues.

The chain carries TRBV20-1 and TRBJ1-3; the TCRdb call, TRBD1, lacks DNA for checking. The CDR3 is made up of 13 amino acids. Germline lookup yields CDR1 DFQATT and CDR2 SNEGSKA (reference sequence). The CDR3 is CSASPGRRNTIYF.

The V call is TRBV30, the J call TRBJ2-2. Germline V gene data show CDR1 as GTSNPN and CDR2 as SVGIG (reference sequence). The CDR3 is made up of 13 amino acids. This CDR3 is CAWSLDLTGELFF.

The rearrangement joins TRBV7-9 to TRBJ2-7. CDR3 size: 15 residues. Germline CDR1 is SEHNR and CDR2 is FQNEAQ (reference sequence). This CDR3 reads CASRLAGERTYEQYF.

This chain links TRBV20-1 with TRBJ2-5; TCRdb proposes TRBD2, but this gene call is untestable without DNA. The CDR3 contains 13 residues. Germline CDR1 and CDR2: DFQATT and SNEGSKA (reference sequence). The chain's CDR3 is CSARIPAGETQYF.

The V gene is TRBV7-8, the J gene TRBJ2-1; the D gene TCRdb calls, TRBD1, cannot be checked with no DNA. This CDR3 region has 14 residues. The germline V gene has CDR1 SGHVS and CDR2 FQNEAQ. CDR3 protein: CASAGGGSYNEQFF.

This sequence joins TRBV7-2 and TRBJ2-1; the D call from TCRdb, TRBD1, cannot be confirmed without DNA. Per the germline V gene, CDR1 is SGHTA and CDR2 is FQGNSA. This CDR3 region has 15 residues. The CDR3 loop is CASSPDRGLYNEQFF. The full variable domain, rest sourced from reference TRBV7-2 and TRBJ2-1, is GAGVSQSPSNKVTEKGKDVELRCDPISGHTALYWYRQSLGQGLEFLIYFQGNSAPDKSGLPSDRFSAERTGGSVSTLTIQRTQQEDSAVYLCASSPDRGLYNEQFFGPGTRLTVL.

V is TRBV20-1 and J is TRBJ2-2; the D gene TCRdb calls, TRBD1, cannot be checked with no DNA. Germline CDR1 reads DFQATT; CDR2 reads SNEGSKA (reference sequence). This CDR3 contains 17 residues. The CDR3 loop is CSARVVERGPYTGELFF.

This chain links TRBV14 with TRBJ1-1; there is no DNA to check the TCRdb D call of TRBD1. Germline CDR1 is SGHDN and CDR2 is FVKESK. The CDR3 spans 13 residues. The CDR3 sequence: CASSQAGGTEAFF.

This chain uses TRBV28 with TRBJ2-3. The CDR3 spans 14 residues. Germline-derived CDR1 and CDR2 are MDHEN and SYDVKM. CDR3 sequence: CASSLRLATDTQYF.

The CDR3 here is CASSPTGGRTDTQYF. V usage is TRBV11-3 and J usage is TRBJ2-3; no DNA is available, so the TRBD1 call from TCRdb remains unchecked. Germline-derived CDR1 and CDR2 are SGHNT and YENEEA. This CDR3 has 15 residues. Variable domain in full (rest from reference TRBV11-3 and TRBJ2-3): EAGVVQSPRYKIIEKKQPVAFWCNPISGHNTLYWYLQNLGQGPELLIRYENEEAVDDSQLPKDRFSAERLKGVDSTLKIQPAELGDSAVYLCASSPTGGRTDTQYFGPGTRLTVL.

The chain uses TRBV6-2 or TRBV6-3 and TRBJ1-5. The CDR3 is 13 amino acids. Germline loops: CDR1 MNHEY, CDR2 SVGEGT. CDR3 region: CASRRVFNQPQHF.

The chain is built from TRBV11-1 and TRBJ2-3. The CDR3 totals 14 residues. CDR1 SGHAT and CDR2 FQDESV come from the germline V gene (reference sequence). CDR3 amino acids: CASSLQVWGDTQYF.

The chain has TRBV5-1 and TRBJ2-7; as DNA is missing, the TRBD1 call by TCRdb cannot be tested. Germline V gene sequence: CDR1 SGHRS, CDR2 YFSETQ. This CDR3 spans 15 amino acids. The CDR3 protein is CASSSLLTGTYEQYF.

CDR3 sequence reads: CASSLGLAGGQEQYF. The gene calls are TRBV7-2 and TRBJ2-7; TCRdb lists TRBD2, though no DNA is available to test this call. The CDR3 runs 15 residues. From germline, CDR1 is SGHTA and CDR2 FQGNSA. Combining the CDR3 with reference TRBV7-2 and TRBJ2-7 gives the whole variable domain GAGVSQSPSNKVTEKGKDVELRCDPISGHTALYWYRQSLGQGLEFLIYFQGNSAPDKSGLPSDRFSAERTGGSVSTLTIQRTQQEDSAVYLCASSLGLAGGQEQYFGPGTRLTVT.

The CDR3 sequence is CASSIQTASLNTEAFF. J is TRBJ1-1 and V is TRBV19; TCRdb's D call, TRBD1, is unchecked because there is no DNA. Germline lookup yields CDR1 LNHDA and CDR2 SQIVND (reference sequence). There are 16 residues in the CDR3.